This T cell receptor beta chain was captured in a study of long-term antiretroviral therapy in people with HIV. Deletions cut 3 bases from V and 6 bases from J, with 12 bases between. The CDR3 is made up of 13 amino acids. The germline V gene encodes CDR1 MNHEY and CDR2 SVGAGI. Sequencing used immunoSEQ v3.0 at survey level. TCRdb keeps only in-frame clones here, not all; method: immunoSEQ multiplex PCR. The sample includes under 30,000 clones, 90% to 95% of them seen just once. V gene TRBV6-5 combines with J gene TRBJ2-7, with D unclear. The specimen was unsorted PBMCs, collected approximately 7.1 years after starting antiretroviral therapy. This receptor was taken from a man between 50 and 59 years old with HIV. CDR3 amino acids: CASSYAGSGEQYF. CDR3 DNA: TGTGCCAGCAGTTATGCCGGCTCTGGCGAGCAGTACTTC.